This record looks at one T cell receptor (beta chain) sequence and its context. Original processing methods: Nucleated cell number was recorded as an estimate derived from reference gene primer amplification. Repertoires were generated with immunoSEQ multiplex PCR, while TCRdb's copy carries only in-frame clones and drops some. The V and J calls and clone size were taken over from that table, and D and trimming were inferred from the DNA. This table holds 110,000 to 150,000 clones, about four fifths found once. These data are taken from a study of blood T cell repertoires in COVID-19. Study information: Sources were T cells, B-cell-depleted T cells, or PBMCs; the material itself was cDNA or gDNA.

There are 11 residues in the CDR3. Deletions cut 1 base from V and 7 bases from J, with 8 bases between. CDR1 is GTSNPN and CDR2 is SVGIG in the germline V gene (reference sequence). This TCR came from a man between 65 and 85 years old who had recovered from COVID-19. Sequences were obtained from peripheral blood. V and J are TRBV30 and TRBJ2-7, with D uncertain. This CDR3 is CAWSEGEEQYF. The CDR3 bases are TGTGCCTGGAGTGAAGGAGAAGAGCAGTACTTC.